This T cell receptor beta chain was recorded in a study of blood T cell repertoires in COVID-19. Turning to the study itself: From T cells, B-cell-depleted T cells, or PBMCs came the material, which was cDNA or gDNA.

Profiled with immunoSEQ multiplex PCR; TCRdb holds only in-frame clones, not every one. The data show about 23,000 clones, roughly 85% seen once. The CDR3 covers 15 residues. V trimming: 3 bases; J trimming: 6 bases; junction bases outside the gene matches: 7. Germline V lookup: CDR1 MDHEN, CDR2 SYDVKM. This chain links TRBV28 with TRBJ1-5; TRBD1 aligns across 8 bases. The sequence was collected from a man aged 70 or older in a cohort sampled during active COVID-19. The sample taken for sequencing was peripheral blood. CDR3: CASSFDRGMGQPQHF. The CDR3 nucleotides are TGTGCCAGCAGTTTTGACAGGGGAATGGGTCAGCCCCAGCATTTT.